This T cell receptor (beta chain) was captured by sequencing in a study of T cell clones after liver transplantation. The overall study: Without induction therapy, subjects received standard immunosuppression until 12-24 months post-transplant. Whole-study findings and limits: In two subjects, few donor cells limited the measurable donor-reactive repertoire.

This clone was found once. What it recognizes is unknown. The CDR3 totals 14 residues. Germline values: CDR1 MGHDK, CDR2 SYGVNS. V dropped 3 bases and J dropped 5 bases, with 13 bases sitting between them. Sequencing was performed with immunoSEQ multiplex PCR; in TCRdb, only in-frame clones are kept and a portion is missing. The sample includes about 75,000 clones, 90% of them seen just once. The source was CD4+ T cells from blood, collected before liver transplant. This clonotype was obtained from a human donor who received a liver transplant. The rearrangement uses TRBV25-1 and TRBJ2-5; no reliable D call. This CDR3 reads CASSDRTLSETQYF. In DNA form, the CDR3 reads TGTGCCAGCAGTGACCGGACGTTATCGGAGACCCAGTACTTC.